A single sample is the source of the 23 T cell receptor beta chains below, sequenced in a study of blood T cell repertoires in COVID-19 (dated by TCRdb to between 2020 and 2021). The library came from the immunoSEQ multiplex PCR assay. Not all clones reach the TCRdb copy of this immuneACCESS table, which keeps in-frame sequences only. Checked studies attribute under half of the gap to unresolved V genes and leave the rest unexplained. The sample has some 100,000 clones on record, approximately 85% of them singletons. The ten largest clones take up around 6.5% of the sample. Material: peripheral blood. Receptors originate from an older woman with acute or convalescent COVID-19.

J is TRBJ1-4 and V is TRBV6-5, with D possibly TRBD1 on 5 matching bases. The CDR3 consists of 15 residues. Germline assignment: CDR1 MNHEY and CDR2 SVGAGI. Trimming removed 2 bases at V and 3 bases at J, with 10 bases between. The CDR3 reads CASSYLGPPNEKLFF. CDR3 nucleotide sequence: TGTGCCAGCAGTTACCTGGGGCCGCCTAATGAAAAACTGTTTTTT.

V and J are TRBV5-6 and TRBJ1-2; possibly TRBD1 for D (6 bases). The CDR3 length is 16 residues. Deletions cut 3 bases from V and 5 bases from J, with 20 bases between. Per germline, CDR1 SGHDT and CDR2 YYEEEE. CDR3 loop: CASSSGQGRASYGYTF. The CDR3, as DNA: TGTGCCAGCAGCTCAGGGCAGGGGAGGGCTTCTTATGGCTACACCTTC.

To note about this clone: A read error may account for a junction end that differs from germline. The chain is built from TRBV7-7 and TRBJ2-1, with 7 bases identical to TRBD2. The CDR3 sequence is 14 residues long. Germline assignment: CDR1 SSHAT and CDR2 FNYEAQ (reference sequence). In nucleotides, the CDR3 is TGTGCTAGCAGCTTAAGTGGGAGGGGCAATGAGCAGTTCTTC. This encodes CASSLSGRGNEQFF.

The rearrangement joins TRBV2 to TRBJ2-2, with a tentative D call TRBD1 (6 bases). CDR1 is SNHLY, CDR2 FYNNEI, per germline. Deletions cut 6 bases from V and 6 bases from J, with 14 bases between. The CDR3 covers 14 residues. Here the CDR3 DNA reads TGTGCCAGCAGCCGGGACATCTTCTCCGGGGAGCTGTTTTTT. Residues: CASSRDIFSGELFF.

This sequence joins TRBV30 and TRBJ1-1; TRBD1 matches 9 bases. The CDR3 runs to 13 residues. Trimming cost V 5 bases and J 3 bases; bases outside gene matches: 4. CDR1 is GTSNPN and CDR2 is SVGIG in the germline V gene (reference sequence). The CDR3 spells CAWGTGRYTEAFF. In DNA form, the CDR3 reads TGTGCCTGGGGGACAGGGAGGTACACTGAAGCTTTCTTT.

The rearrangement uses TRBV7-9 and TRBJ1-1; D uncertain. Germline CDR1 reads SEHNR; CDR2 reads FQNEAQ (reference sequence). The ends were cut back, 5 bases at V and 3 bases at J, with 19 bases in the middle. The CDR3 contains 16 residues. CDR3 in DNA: TGTGCCAGCAGCCCTCCCCGAGGCGGATTGGACACTGAAGCTTTCTTT. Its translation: CASSPPRGGLDTEAFF.

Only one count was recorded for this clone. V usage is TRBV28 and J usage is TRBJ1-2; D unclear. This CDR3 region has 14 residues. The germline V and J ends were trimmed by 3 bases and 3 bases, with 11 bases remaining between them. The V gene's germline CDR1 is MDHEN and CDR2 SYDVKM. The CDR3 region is CASSLWQVDYGYTF. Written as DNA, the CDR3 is TGTGCCAGCAGTTTGTGGCAGGTGGACTATGGCTACACCTTC.

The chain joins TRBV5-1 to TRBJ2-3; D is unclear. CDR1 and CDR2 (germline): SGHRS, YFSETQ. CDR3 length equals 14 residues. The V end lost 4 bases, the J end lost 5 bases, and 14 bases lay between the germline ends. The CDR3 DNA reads TGCGCCAGCAGCATCCAAGACCCAGGAGATACGCAGTATTTT. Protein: CASSIQDPGDTQYF.

As DNA, the CDR3 is TGTGCCAGCAGTCGTCCCACCGGGACTAGCGGAGAGCAGTACTTC. Translated, it gives CASSRPTGTSGEQYF. The chain recombines TRBV5-4 with TRBJ2-7; 11 bases are shared with TRBD2. With V trimmed by 5 bases and J by 7 bases, 11 bases remained unmatched. The germline CDR1 and CDR2 sequences are SGHNT and YYREEE (reference sequence). The CDR3 spans 15 residues.

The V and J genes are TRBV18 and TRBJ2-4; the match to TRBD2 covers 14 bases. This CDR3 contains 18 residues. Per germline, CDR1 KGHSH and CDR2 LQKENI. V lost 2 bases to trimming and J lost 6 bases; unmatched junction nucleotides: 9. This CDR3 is CASSPVPGLAGAPNIQYF. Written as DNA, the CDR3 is TGTGCCAGCTCACCAGTCCCGGGACTAGCGGGAGCCCCAAACATTCAGTACTTC.

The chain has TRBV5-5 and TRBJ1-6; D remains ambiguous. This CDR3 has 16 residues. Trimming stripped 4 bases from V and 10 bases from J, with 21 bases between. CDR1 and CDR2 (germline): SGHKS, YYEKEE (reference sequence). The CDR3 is CASSPALGGIGSPLHF. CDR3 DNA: TGTGCCAGCAGCCCCGCCTTAGGAGGGATTGGCTCACCCCTCCACTTT.

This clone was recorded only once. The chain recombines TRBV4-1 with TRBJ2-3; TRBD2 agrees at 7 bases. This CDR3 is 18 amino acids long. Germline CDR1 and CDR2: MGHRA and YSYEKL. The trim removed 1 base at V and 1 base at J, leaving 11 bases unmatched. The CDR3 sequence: CASSQGLAGLLGTDTQYF. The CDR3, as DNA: TGCGCCAGCAGCCAAGGATTAGCGGGCCTGTTGGGCACAGATACGCAGTATTTT.

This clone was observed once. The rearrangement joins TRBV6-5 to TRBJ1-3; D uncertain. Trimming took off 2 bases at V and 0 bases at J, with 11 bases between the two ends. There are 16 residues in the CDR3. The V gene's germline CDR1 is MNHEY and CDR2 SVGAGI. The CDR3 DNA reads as TGTGCCAGCAGTTACAGCGAACCCGTCTCTGGAAACACCATATATTTT. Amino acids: CASSYSEPVSGNTIYF.

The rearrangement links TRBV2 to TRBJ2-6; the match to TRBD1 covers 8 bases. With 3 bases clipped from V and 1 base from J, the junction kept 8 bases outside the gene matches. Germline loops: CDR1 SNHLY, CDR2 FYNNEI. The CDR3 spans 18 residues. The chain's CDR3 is CASSDRGRGLSGANVLTF. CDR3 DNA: TGTGCCAGCAGTGACAGGGGGCGTGGGTTATCTGGGGCCAACGTCCTGACTTTC.

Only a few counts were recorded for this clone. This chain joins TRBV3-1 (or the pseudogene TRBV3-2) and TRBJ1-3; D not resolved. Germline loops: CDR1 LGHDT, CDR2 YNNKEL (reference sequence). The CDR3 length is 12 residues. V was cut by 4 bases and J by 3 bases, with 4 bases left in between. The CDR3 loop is CASSPLGNTIYF. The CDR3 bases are TGTGCCAGCAGCCCCCTTGGAAACACCATATATTTT.

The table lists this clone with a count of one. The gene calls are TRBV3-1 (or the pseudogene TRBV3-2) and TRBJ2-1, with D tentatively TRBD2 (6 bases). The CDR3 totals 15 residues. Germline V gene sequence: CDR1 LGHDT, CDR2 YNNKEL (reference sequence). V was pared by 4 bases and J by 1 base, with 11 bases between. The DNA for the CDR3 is TGTGCCAGCAGCCTCGGGGGACTTTCCTACAATGAGCAGTTCTTC. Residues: CASSLGGLSYNEQFF.

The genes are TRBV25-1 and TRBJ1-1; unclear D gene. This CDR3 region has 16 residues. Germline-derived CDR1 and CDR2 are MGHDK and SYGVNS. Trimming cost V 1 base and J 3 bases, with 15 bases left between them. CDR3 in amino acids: CASSEFGVTGYTEAFF. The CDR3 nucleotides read TGTGCCAGCAGTGAATTCGGGGTCACTGGGTACACTGAAGCTTTCTTT.

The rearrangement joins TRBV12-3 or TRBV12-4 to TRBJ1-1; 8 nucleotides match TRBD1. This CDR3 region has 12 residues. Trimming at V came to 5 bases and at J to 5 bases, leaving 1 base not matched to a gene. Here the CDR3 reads CASSRTGTEAFF. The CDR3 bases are TGTGCCAGCAGTCGGACAGGGACTGAAGCTTTCTTT.

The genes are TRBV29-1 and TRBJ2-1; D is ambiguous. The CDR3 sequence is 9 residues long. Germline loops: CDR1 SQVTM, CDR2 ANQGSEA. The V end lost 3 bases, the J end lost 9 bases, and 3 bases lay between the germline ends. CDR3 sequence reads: CSVEREQFF. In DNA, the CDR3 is TGCAGCGTTGAGCGTGAGCAGTTCTTC.

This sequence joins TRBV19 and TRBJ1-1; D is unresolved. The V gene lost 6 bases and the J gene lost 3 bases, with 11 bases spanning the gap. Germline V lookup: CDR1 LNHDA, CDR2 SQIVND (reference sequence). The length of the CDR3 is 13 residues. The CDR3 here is CASRYTEYTEAFF. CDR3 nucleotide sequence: TGTGCCAGTAGGTACACGGAGTACACTGAAGCTTTCTTT.

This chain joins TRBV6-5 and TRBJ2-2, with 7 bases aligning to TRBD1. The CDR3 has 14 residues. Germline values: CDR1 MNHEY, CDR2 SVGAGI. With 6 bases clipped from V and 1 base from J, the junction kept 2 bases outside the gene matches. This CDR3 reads CASRGQLNTGELFF. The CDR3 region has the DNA TGTGCCAGCAGGGGACAGTTGAACACCGGGGAGCTGTTTTTT.

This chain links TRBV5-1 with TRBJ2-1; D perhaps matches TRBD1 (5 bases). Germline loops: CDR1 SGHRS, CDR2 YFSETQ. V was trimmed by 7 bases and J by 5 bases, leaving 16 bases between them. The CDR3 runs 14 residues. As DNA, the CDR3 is TGCGCCAGCCAAGACAGAGATCCGAACAATGAGCAGTTCTTC. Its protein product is CASQDRDPNNEQFF.

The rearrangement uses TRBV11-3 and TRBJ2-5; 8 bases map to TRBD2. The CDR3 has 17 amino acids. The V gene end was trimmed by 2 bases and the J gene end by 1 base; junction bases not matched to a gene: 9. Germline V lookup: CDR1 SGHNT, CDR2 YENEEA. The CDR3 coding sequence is TGTGCCAGCAGCTTACGGACTAGCTCAACCCCCCAAGAGACCCAGTACTTC. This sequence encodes CASSLRTSSTPQETQYF.